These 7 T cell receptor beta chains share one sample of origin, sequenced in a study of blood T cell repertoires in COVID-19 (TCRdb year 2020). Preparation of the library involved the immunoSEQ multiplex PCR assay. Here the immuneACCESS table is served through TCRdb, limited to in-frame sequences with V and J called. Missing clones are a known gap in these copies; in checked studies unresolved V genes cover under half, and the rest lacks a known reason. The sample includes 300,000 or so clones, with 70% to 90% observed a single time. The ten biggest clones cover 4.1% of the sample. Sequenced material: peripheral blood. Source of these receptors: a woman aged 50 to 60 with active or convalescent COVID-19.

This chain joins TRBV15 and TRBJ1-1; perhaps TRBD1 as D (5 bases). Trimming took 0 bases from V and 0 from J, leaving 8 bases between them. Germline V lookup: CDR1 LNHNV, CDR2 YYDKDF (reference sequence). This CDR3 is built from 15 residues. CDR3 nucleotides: TGTGCCACCAGCAGAGATTTAGGGGTGAACACTGAAGCTTTCTTT. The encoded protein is CATSRDLGVNTEAFF.

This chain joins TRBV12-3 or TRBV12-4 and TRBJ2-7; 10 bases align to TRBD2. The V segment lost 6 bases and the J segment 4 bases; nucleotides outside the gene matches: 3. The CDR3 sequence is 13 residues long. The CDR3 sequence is CASSIAGGYEQYF. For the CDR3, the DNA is TGTGCCAGCAGCATAGCGGGAGGTTACGAGCAGTACTTC.

In DNA, the CDR3 is TGCGCCAGCAGCTCAGGTTCAGGTGGCACTGAAGCTTTCTTT. Amino acid sequence: CASSSGSGGTEAFF. The chain is built from TRBV5-1 and TRBJ1-1, with D uncertain. V was trimmed by 3 bases and J by 4 bases, leaving 13 bases between them. CDR3 size: 14 residues. The V gene's germline CDR1 is SGHRS and CDR2 YFSETQ.

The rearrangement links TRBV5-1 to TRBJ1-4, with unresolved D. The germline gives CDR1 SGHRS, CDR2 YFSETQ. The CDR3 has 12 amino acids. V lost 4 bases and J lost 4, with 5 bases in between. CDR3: CASSADNEKLFF. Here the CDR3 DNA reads TGCGCCAGCAGCGCGGATAATGAAAAACTGTTTTTT.

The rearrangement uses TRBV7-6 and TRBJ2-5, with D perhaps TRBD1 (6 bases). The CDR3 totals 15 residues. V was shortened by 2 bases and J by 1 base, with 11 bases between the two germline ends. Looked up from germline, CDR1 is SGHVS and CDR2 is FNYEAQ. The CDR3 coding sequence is TGTGCCAGCAGCTTAAGGGCACAGGGCCAAGAGACCCAGTACTTC. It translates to CASSLRAQGQETQYF.

The CDR3 sequence is CASTHRDRGSPLHF. The CDR3 DNA follows: TGTGCCAGCACCCACCGGGACAGGGGGTCACCCCTCCACTTT. The J gene is TRBJ1-6, the V gene TRBV3-1 (or the pseudogene TRBV3-2); 11 nucleotides match TRBD1. From germline, CDR1 is LGHDT and CDR2 YNNKEL (reference sequence). The CDR3 spans 14 residues. With 7 bases clipped from V and 10 bases from J, the junction kept 6 bases outside the gene matches.

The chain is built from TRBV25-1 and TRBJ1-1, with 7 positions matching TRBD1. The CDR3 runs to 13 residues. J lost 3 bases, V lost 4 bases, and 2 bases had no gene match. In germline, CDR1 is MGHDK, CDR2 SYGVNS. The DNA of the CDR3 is TGTGCCAGCAGTGGGGACAGTTACACTGAAGCTTTCTTT. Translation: CASSGDSYTEAFF.